The clone carrying this T cell receptor (beta chain) came up a few times. Additional DNA sequences in this sample encode the identical CDR3. This specimen belongs to a study of shared clonotypes between healthy human individuals. Selected positively for CCR7 and CD45RO-negative, naive CD8 cells excluded terminally differentiated effector memory CD45RA+ cells. V gave up 0 bases and J gave up 4 bases, with 4 bases separating them. The CDR3 length is 12 residues. CDR1 and CDR2 (germline): SEHNR, FQNEAQ (reference sequence). This table comes from immunoSEQ multiplex PCR, and its TCRdb copy is limited to in-frame clones, with some not included. The sample carries about 2.1 million clones, 80% to 95% recorded once.

This clonotype was sampled from a man aged 18 to 35 in good health. Some clones in this sample may be carry-over from other donors' samples. Material for sequencing was naive CD8+ T cells from PBMCs. V is TRBV7-9 and J is TRBJ2-7; D is unclear. CDR3 residues: CASSLAPYEQYF. The DNA of the CDR3 is TGTGCCAGCAGCTTAGCCCCTTACGAGCAGTACTTC.